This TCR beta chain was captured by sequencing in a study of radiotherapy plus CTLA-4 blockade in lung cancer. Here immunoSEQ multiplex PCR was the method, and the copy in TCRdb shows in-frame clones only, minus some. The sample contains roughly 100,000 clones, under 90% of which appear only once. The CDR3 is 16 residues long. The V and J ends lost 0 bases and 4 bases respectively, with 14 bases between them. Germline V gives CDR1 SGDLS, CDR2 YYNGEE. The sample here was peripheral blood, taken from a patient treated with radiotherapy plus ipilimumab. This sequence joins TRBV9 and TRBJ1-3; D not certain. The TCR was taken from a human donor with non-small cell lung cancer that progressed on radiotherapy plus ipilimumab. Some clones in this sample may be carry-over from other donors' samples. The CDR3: CASSVDFDSTGNTIYF. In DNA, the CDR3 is TGTGCCAGCAGCGTAGACTTCGACTCCACCGGAAACACCATATATTTT.